This TCR beta chain was recovered during a study of cytomegalovirus exposure and HLA in healthy donors. Study-wide findings and caveats: HLA alleles were associated with 18,000 or so TCR beta sequences in a later analysis at 0.05 false discovery rate.

Comments on this clone: No antigen is known for it.

CDR1 and CDR2 (germline): MNHEY, SVGAGI. CDR3 length equals 11 residues. The PCR made use of 60 Vbeta and 13 Jbeta primers. Method: immunoSEQ multiplex PCR; TCRdb's copy keeps in-frame clones and lacks some. The sample consists of 150,000 to 200,000 clones, roughly three quarters of them appearing once. Sequencing was done on a sample of PBMCs. The rearrangement uses TRBV6-5 and TRBJ2-7, with D perhaps matching TRBD2 (6 bases). This receptor was obtained from a woman aged 45-60 years in good health and CMV-seronegative. The CDR3 DNA reads TGTGCATCGGGAGACTCCTACGAGCAGTACTTC. This codes for CASGDSYEQYF.